The 29 T cell receptor beta chains below come from one sample, sequenced in a study of cytomegalovirus exposure and HLA in healthy donors. PCR primers comprised 60 Vbeta and 13 Jbeta primers. Repertoires were generated with immunoSEQ multiplex PCR, while TCRdb's copy carries only in-frame clones and drops some. Its table lists 120,000 or so clones. The sequenced material came from PBMCs. All receptors come from a man aged 18 to 35 in good health and CMV-seronegative.

V and J are TRBV7-2 and TRBJ1-5; a weak D match, TRBD1 (6 bases). V lost 1 base, J lost 9 bases, and 13 bases lay in between. The germline CDR1 and CDR2 sequences are SGHTA and FQGNSA. This CDR3 is built from 14 residues. The CDR3 DNA is TGTGCCAGCAGCTTAGGGGGGCCTGAGGTGCCCCAGCATTTT. Amino acid sequence: CASSLGGPEVPQHF.

The rearrangement uses TRBV11-2 and TRBJ2-5; no firm D call. The DNA end favors TRBJ2-7, so the J call may be wrong. This CDR3 comprises 12 residues. Germline V gives CDR1 SGHAT, CDR2 FQNNGV. CDR3 region: CASSERSVEQYF. CDR3 sequence (DNA): TGTGCCAGCAGCGAGAGATCCGTCGAGCAGTACTTC.

The chain has TRBV18 and TRBJ1-2; D ambiguous. V was clipped by 4 bases and J by 1 base, with 10 bases between them. Germline-derived CDR1 and CDR2 are KGHSH and LQKENI. The CDR3 consists of 14 residues. The CDR3 nucleotides read TGTGCCAGCTCACGGCAGGAACTTAACTATGGCTACACCTTC. This encodes CASSRQELNYGYTF.

The V and J genes are TRBV19 and TRBJ1-5; a weak D match, TRBD1 (5 bases). Per germline, CDR1 LNHDA and CDR2 SQIVND (reference sequence). The V end was cut by 5 bases, the J end by 7 bases, with 12 bases between. This CDR3 has 13 amino acids. CDR3: CASSGSRVQPQHF. The CDR3 DNA reads TGTGCCAGTAGTGGTTCCAGGGTCCAGCCCCAGCATTTT.

V is TRBV19 and J is TRBJ2-1; D gene ambiguous. Germline values: CDR1 LNHDA, CDR2 SQIVND (reference sequence). V dropped 6 bases and J dropped 10 bases, with 10 bases sitting between them. The length of the CDR3 is 11 residues. CDR3 protein: CASSGGWEQFF. The CDR3 coding sequence is TGTGCCAGTAGCGGCGGTTGGGAGCAGTTCTTC.

The chain recombines TRBV13 with TRBJ2-7, with D perhaps matching TRBD1 (5 bases). This CDR3 is built from 17 residues. CDR1 is PRHDT and CDR2 is FYEKMQ in the germline V gene (reference sequence). V gave up 5 bases and J gave up 7 bases, with 27 bases separating them. CDR3 DNA sequence: TGTGCCAGCAGCATAACGACGCAGTCCAGGGTAAAGGGGGAGCAGTACTTC. Protein sequence: CASSITTQSRVKGEQYF.

The chain combines TRBV19 with TRBJ2-1; 8 bases are a match to TRBD1. Germline lookup yields CDR1 LNHDA and CDR2 SQIVND (reference sequence). This CDR3 comprises 15 residues. V trimming: 5 bases; J trimming: 6 bases; junction bases outside the gene matches: 9. CDR3 sequence reads: CASSLGQGLGNEQFF. As DNA, the CDR3 is TGTGCCAGTAGTCTCGGACAGGGTTTGGGCAATGAGCAGTTCTTC.

Here the CDR3 DNA reads TGTGCCAGCAGAATACTAGCGGGGAGAGGAGAGACCCAGTACTTC. As protein: CASRILAGRGETQYF. The V call is TRBV6-5, the J call TRBJ2-5, with 10 bases lining up with TRBD2. The V segment lost 6 bases and the J segment 4 bases; nucleotides outside the gene matches: 8. CDR3 length: 15 amino acids. The V gene's germline CDR1 is MNHEY and CDR2 SVGAGI.

The chain combines TRBV11-2 with TRBJ2-7; D perhaps matches TRBD1 (6 bases). The CDR3 consists of 14 residues. V lost 4 bases to trimming and J lost 7 bases, with 17 bases between them. Germline V gene sequence: CDR1 SGHAT, CDR2 FQNNGV. DNA of the CDR3: TGTGCCAGCAGCTCCCCTGGACAGCGTCGGGAGCAGTACTTC. It codes for CASSSPGQRREQYF.

The chain carries TRBV4-1 and TRBJ2-6; D is ambiguous. The CDR3 runs to 15 residues. V shed 1 base and J shed 3 bases, with 7 bases lying between them. Germline V gene data show CDR1 as MGHRA and CDR2 as YSYEKL. The CDR3 DNA follows: TGCGCCAGCAGCCAAGTTACCGGTGGGGCCAACGTCCTGACTTTC. As protein: CASSQVTGGANVLTF.

The chain combines TRBV7-2 with TRBJ1-6; perhaps TRBD1 as D (6 bases). CDR1 is SGHTA and CDR2 is FQGNSA in the germline V gene. Trimming took off 1 base at V and 8 bases at J, with 21 bases between the two ends. The CDR3 runs 18 residues. CDR3 bases: TGTGCCAGCAGCTTAGGGGGGCCCTCTTTTACAGGAGATTCACCCCTCCACTTT. Translating gives CASSLGGPSFTGDSPLHF. Drawing the rest from reference TRBV7-2 and TRBJ1-6, the complete variable domain is GAGVSQSPSNKVTEKGKDVELRCDPISGHTALYWYRQSLGQGLEFLIYFQGNSAPDKSGLPSDRFSAERTGGSVSTLTIQRTQQEDSAVYLCASSLGGPSFTGDSPLHFGNGTRLTVT.

The chain couples TRBV11-3 to TRBJ1-1; D remains ambiguous. Germline CDR1 SGHNT, CDR2 YENEEA. This CDR3 has 13 residues. The ends were cut back, 3 bases at V and 1 base at J, with 6 bases in the middle. The CDR3 DNA sequence: TGTGCCAGCAGCTTGTTTCGGAACACTGAAGCTTTCTTT. This translates into CASSLFRNTEAFF. Full variable domain (remainder filled in from reference TRBV11-3 and TRBJ1-1): EAGVVQSPRYKIIEKKQPVAFWCNPISGHNTLYWYLQNLGQGPELLIRYENEEAVDDSQLPKDRFSAERLKGVDSTLKIQPAELGDSAVYLCASSLFRNTEAFFGQGTRLTVV.

V gene TRBV18 combines with J gene TRBJ2-7; tentative D call: TRBD1 (6 bases). Germline loops: CDR1 KGHSH, CDR2 LQKENI. The CDR3 has 17 residues. Trimming left V 0 bases short and J 6 bases short, with 21 bases between. The CDR3 here is CASSPPGRTALVGEQYF. The CDR3, as DNA: TGTGCCAGCTCACCACCGGGGCGGACAGCGCTGGTAGGCGAGCAGTACTTC.

The chain links TRBV4-1 to TRBJ2-7, with D unclear. Germline V gene sequence: CDR1 MGHRA, CDR2 YSYEKL. CDR3 length equals 15 residues. V was pared by 4 bases and J by 2 bases, with 15 bases between. CDR3 in DNA: TGCGCCAGCAGCCTCCTGAGAGGAGCCACCTACGAGCAGTACTTC. Residues: CASSLLRGATYEQYF.

The chain links TRBV4-1 to TRBJ2-7; TRBD1 is a possible D gene (5 bases). The V and J ends lost 5 bases and 3 bases respectively, with 14 bases between them. Looked up from germline, CDR1 is MGHRA and CDR2 is YSYEKL. This CDR3 is built from 14 residues. CDR3 in amino acids: CASSSPDKRYEQYF. DNA for the CDR3: TGCGCCAGCAGCTCACCGGACAAACGCTACGAGCAGTACTTC.

This chain connects TRBV19 to TRBJ1-2; D not certain. Germline assignment: CDR1 LNHDA and CDR2 SQIVND (reference sequence). There are 14 residues in the CDR3. V gave up 6 bases and J gave up 4 bases, with 15 bases separating them. The CDR3 coding sequence is TGTGCCAGTAGCCCGGACTTGTTTACCTATGGCTACACCTTC. Its translation: CASSPDLFTYGYTF.

V is TRBV4-1 and J is TRBJ2-7; D is ambiguous. The CDR3 runs 18 residues. V was trimmed by 2 bases and J by 2 bases, leaving 22 bases between them. Germline CDR1 MGHRA, CDR2 YSYEKL. CDR3 residues: CASSQLAGGTTNTYEQYF. The CDR3 nucleotides read TGCGCCAGCAGCCAACTCGCTGGCGGCACTACAAACACCTACGAGCAGTACTTC.

The chain has TRBV15 and TRBJ2-5; 10 positions agree with TRBD2. Germline-derived CDR1 and CDR2 are LNHNV and YYDKDF (reference sequence). The CDR3 has 20 residues. The V segment lost 3 bases and the J segment 5 bases; nucleotides outside the gene matches: 21. CDR3 residues: CATSSPLFSSGSTVGETQYF. CDR3 nucleotide sequence: TGTGCCACCAGCAGCCCTCTGTTTTCTAGCGGGAGTACGGTCGGGGAGACCCAGTACTTC.

CDR3: CASSPLLAGVTNEQFF. The DNA for the CDR3 is TGTGCCAGCAGCCCCCTGCTGGCGGGAGTTACCAATGAGCAGTTCTTC. The gene calls are TRBV14 and TRBJ2-1, with 7 bases lining up with TRBD2. After removal of 4 bases from V and 6 bases from J, the junction contained 12 bases not matched to a gene. Germline V gene data show CDR1 as SGHDN and CDR2 as FVKESK. The CDR3 is 16 residues long.

The DNA for the CDR3 is TGTGCCAGCAGTCCCCTGGGGGGGGTCTATGGCTACACCTTC. Its protein is CASSPLGGVYGYTF. The chain carries TRBV28 and TRBJ1-2, with a weak D call TRBD1 (5 bases). The CDR3 totals 14 residues. CDR1 MDHEN and CDR2 SYDVKM come from the germline V gene. Trimming took off 5 bases at V and 4 bases at J, with 14 bases between the two ends.

The chain combines TRBV5-1 with TRBJ2-1; 15 nucleotides line up with TRBD2. Trimming cost V 3 bases and J 7 bases; bases outside gene matches: 8. The CDR3 has 17 residues. Per the germline V gene, CDR1 is SGHRS and CDR2 is YFSETQ. The CDR3 here is CASSYPGTSGRRNEQFF. CDR3 DNA: TGCGCCAGCAGCTACCCTGGGACTAGCGGGAGGCGGAATGAGCAGTTCTTC.

CDR3 in amino acids: CASSITGSTNEKLFF. The CDR3 DNA reads TGTGCCAGCAGCATAACAGGGTCAACTAATGAAAAACTGTTTTTT. The rearrangement uses TRBV11-2 and TRBJ1-4, with D possibly being TRBD1 (6 bases). This CDR3 comprises 15 residues. Germline values: CDR1 SGHAT, CDR2 FQNNGV. V dropped 5 bases and J dropped 0 bases, with 10 bases sitting between them.

The V call is TRBV5-1, the J call TRBJ1-1; D is undetermined. The CDR3 has 14 residues. The germline V gene has CDR1 SGHRS and CDR2 YFSETQ. With 1 base removed from V and 3 bases from J, the gap between germline ends came to 10 bases. The CDR3 spells CASSLRRGDTEAFF. The DNA for the CDR3 is TGCGCCAGCAGCTTGAGACGCGGGGACACTGAAGCTTTCTTT.

V gene TRBV15 combines with J gene TRBJ1-4, with D maybe TRBD1 (6 bases). There are 15 residues in the CDR3. V dropped 3 bases and J dropped 0 bases, with 8 bases sitting between them. Germline V gene lookup returns CDR1 LNHNV and CDR2 YYDKDF (reference sequence). The DNA of the CDR3 is TGTGCCACCAGCAGGGACAGTCCAACTAATGAAAAACTGTTTTTT. Encoded protein: CATSRDSPTNEKLFF.

The rearrangement links TRBV7-9 to TRBJ1-1, with a possible D match to TRBD1 (6 bases). This CDR3 has 14 residues. Between the trimmed V and J ends, which lost 7 bases and 1 base, there was a span of 13 bases. CDR1 is SEHNR and CDR2 is FQNEAQ in the germline V gene (reference sequence). This CDR3 is CASTPWDTNTEAFF. CDR3 DNA sequence: TGTGCCAGCACCCCATGGGACACGAACACTGAAGCTTTCTTT.

J is TRBJ2-3 and V is TRBV5-5; TRBD2 is a possible D gene (5 bases). V lost 0 bases and J lost 0, with 8 bases in between. CDR1 is SGHKS and CDR2 is YYEKEE in the germline V gene (reference sequence). CDR3 length equals 15 residues. The CDR3 sequence: CASSLGLSSTDTQYF. CDR3 coding DNA: TGTGCCAGCAGCTTGGGACTATCCAGCACAGATACGCAGTATTTT.

V is TRBV7-2 and J is TRBJ2-2; 8 bases map to TRBD1. This CDR3 spans 16 amino acids. The trim removed 0 bases at V and 5 bases at J, leaving 5 bases unmatched. Germline CDR1 is SGHTA and CDR2 is FQGNSA. CDR3 region: CASSLARTGRTGELFF. Written as DNA, the CDR3 is TGTGCCAGCAGCTTAGCGAGGACAGGGAGAACCGGGGAGCTGTTTTTT.

This chain connects TRBV6-5 to TRBJ2-1, with a weak D call TRBD1 (5 bases). Germline loops: CDR1 MNHEY, CDR2 SVGAGI. The ends were cut back, 5 bases at V and 7 bases at J, with 15 bases in the middle. The CDR3 has 14 amino acids. This CDR3 reads CASSTSLGDNEQFF. For the CDR3, the DNA is TGTGCCAGCAGTACTTCCCTAGGGGATAATGAGCAGTTCTTC.

The chain carries TRBV9 and TRBJ2-7, with 9 bases lining up with TRBD1. Germline V CDR1 and CDR2: SGDLS, YYNGEE. The J segment lost 6 bases and the V segment lost 0 bases, leaving 19 bases of the junction unmatched. This CDR3 is built from 19 residues. The CDR3 reads CASSVDGGTGYARRTEQYF. The DNA of the CDR3 is TGTGCCAGCAGCGTAGATGGCGGGACAGGGTACGCGAGGCGTACCGAGCAGTACTTC.